What follows are 28 T cell receptor beta chains derived from one specimen sequenced in a study of blood T cell repertoires in COVID-19. Clones were read by immunoSEQ multiplex PCR, and TCRdb kept only the in-frame ones, dropping some. The sample yields roughly 150,000 clones, about nine tenths seen once. Input material: peripheral blood. These receptor sequences come from a woman aged 65 to 85 with acute or convalescent COVID-19.

J is TRBJ2-2 and V is TRBV5-1; 8 nucleotides agree with TRBD1. CDR1 SGHRS and CDR2 YFSETQ come from the germline V gene. There are 16 residues in the CDR3. V was clipped by 4 bases and J by 0 bases; unmatched bases: 5. CDR3 region: CASSRTTGANTGELFF. The CDR3 DNA follows: TGCGCCAGCAGCCGCACGACAGGGGCGAACACCGGGGAGCTGTTTTTT.

The chain couples TRBV19 to TRBJ1-2; weak D call: TRBD1 (5 bases). V lost 4 bases to trimming and J lost 3 bases, with 15 bases between them. In germline, CDR1 is LNHDA, CDR2 SQIVND (reference sequence). The length of the CDR3 is 15 residues. This CDR3 is CASSTDVQGYYGYTF. Written as DNA, the CDR3 is TGTGCCAGTAGTACGGACGTCCAGGGTTACTATGGCTACACCTTC.

J is TRBJ2-3 and V is TRBV29-1; no clear D. V lost 1 base and J 0 bases, leaving 17 bases between the germline ends. Germline-derived CDR1 and CDR2 are SQVTM and ANQGSEA. This CDR3 region has 17 residues. CDR3 protein: CSVEVVYGQASTDTQYF. The CDR3 DNA reads TGCAGCGTTGAAGTTGTTTATGGTCAGGCGAGCACAGATACGCAGTATTTT.

The V gene is TRBV19, the J gene TRBJ1-1, with D possibly matching TRBD1 (5 bases). In germline, CDR1 is LNHDA, CDR2 SQIVND (reference sequence). Trimming cost V 5 bases and J 3 bases, with 16 bases left between them. The CDR3 is made up of 15 amino acids. The CDR3 DNA sequence: TGTGCCAGTAGTTTGGGGGGTATAGGCGACACTGAAGCTTTCTTT. It encodes CASSLGGIGDTEAFF.

V is TRBV7-9 and J is TRBJ1-1; no clear D gene. Germline V gene lookup returns CDR1 SEHNR and CDR2 FQNEAQ (reference sequence). The V end was cut by 5 bases, the J end by 0 bases, with 7 bases between. The CDR3 has 13 amino acids. DNA of the CDR3: TGTGCCAGCAGCCGGACTCTGAACACTGAAGCTTTCTTT. It is translated as CASSRTLNTEAFF.

This sequence joins TRBV2 and TRBJ1-5; 9 positions agree with TRBD1. The CDR3 covers 15 residues. The junction had 7 bases not matched to a gene; V was cut back by 6 bases and J by 4 bases. Germline-derived CDR1 and CDR2 are SNHLY and FYNNEI. CDR3 region: CASSENRGRNQPQHF. CDR3 DNA: TGTGCCAGCAGCGAAAACAGGGGGCGGAATCAGCCCCAGCATTTT.

This chain uses TRBV5-1 with TRBJ2-6; possibly TRBD1 for D (5 bases). Trimming removed 5 bases at V and 0 bases at J, with 12 bases between. The CDR3 sequence is 16 residues long. Germline loops: CDR1 SGHRS, CDR2 YFSETQ. CDR3 nucleotides: TGCGCCAGCAGTTTTGGGCAGGGCTCTGGGGCCAACGTCCTGACTTTC. Translation gives CASSFGQGSGANVLTF.

The rearrangement joins TRBV29-1 to TRBJ1-2; D call uncertain. CDR3 size: 13 residues. Looked up from germline, CDR1 is SQVTM and CDR2 is ANQGSEA. Deletions cut 2 bases from V and 5 bases from J, with 12 bases between. CDR3 DNA sequence: TGCAGCGTTGAAAGAGGGAGCTTTTATGGCTACACCTTC. Protein product: CSVERGSFYGYTF. The full variable domain, in which reference TRBV29-1 and TRBJ1-2 provide the parts outside the CDR3, is SAVISQKPSRDICQRGTSLTIQCQVDSQVTMMFWYRQQPGQSLTLIATANQGSEATYESGFVIDKFPISRPNLTFSTLTVSNMSPEDSSIYLCSVERGSFYGYTFGSGTRLTVV.

This clone was seen a few times. J is TRBJ1-1 and V is TRBV30; D is unclear. Germline V lookup: CDR1 GTSNPN, CDR2 SVGIG (reference sequence). Trimming left V 0 bases short and J 5 bases short, with 19 bases between. The CDR3 totals 16 residues. The CDR3 is CAWSVGGARRWTEAFF. CDR3 coding DNA: TGTGCCTGGAGTGTCGGCGGTGCTCGGCGGTGGACTGAAGCTTTCTTT.

The rearrangement links TRBV10-3 to TRBJ2-3, with a tentative D call TRBD2 (7 bases). This CDR3 has 12 amino acids. The ends were cut back, 9 bases at V and 4 bases at J, with 11 bases in the middle. Per the germline V gene, CDR1 is ENHRY and CDR2 is SYGVKD. The CDR3 bases are TGTGCCATTTCGGGGGGCTCAGATACGCAGTATTTT. Its translation is CAISGGSDTQYF.

In its sample, this clone was seen a few times. The chain combines TRBV6-5 with TRBJ1-1, with D tentatively TRBD1 (5 bases). V lost 6 bases and J 12 bases, leaving 20 bases between the germline ends. Germline loops: CDR1 MNHEY, CDR2 SVGAGI. CDR3 length: 13 residues. CDR3 sequence: CASRTRGEIGTFF. The DNA of the CDR3 is TGTGCCAGCAGGACCCGGGGGGAAATCGGAACTTTCTTT.

The chain employs TRBV28 and TRBJ1-2; D is unclear. This CDR3 has 16 amino acids. Germline lookup yields CDR1 MDHEN and CDR2 SYDVKM. Trimming left V 5 bases short and J 5 bases short, with 21 bases between. Here the CDR3 reads CASSRSSGSEGYGYTF. CDR3 DNA: TGTGCCAGCAGTCGGTCATCGGGGTCGGAAGGTTATGGCTACACCTTC.

The chain links TRBV6-5 to TRBJ1-2; tentative D call: TRBD1 (6 bases). The CDR3 consists of 13 residues. CDR1 is MNHEY, CDR2 SVGAGI, per germline. Trimming removed 0 bases from V and 6 bases from J, with 8 bases in between. CDR3 nucleotide sequence: TGTGCCAGCAGTTACTCGGACAGAAATGGCTACACCTTC. Protein: CASSYSDRNGYTF.

The rearrangement joins TRBV18 to TRBJ2-3; perhaps TRBD2 as D (5 bases). V was clipped by 1 base and J by 0 bases, with 8 bases between them. The CDR3 runs to 15 residues. Germline lookup yields CDR1 KGHSH and CDR2 LQKENI. The CDR3 bases are TGTGCCAGCTCACCACGGGAGCCTAGCACAGATACGCAGTATTTT. This sequence encodes CASSPREPSTDTQYF.

The chain has TRBV6-1 and TRBJ1-4; no reliable D call. CDR3 length: 13 residues. Per the germline V gene, CDR1 is MNHNS and CDR2 is SASEGT. V was trimmed by 0 bases and J by 8 bases, leaving 7 bases between them. CDR3 residues: CASSEARREKLFF. The CDR3 bases are TGTGCCAGCAGTGAAGCCCGGAGGGAAAAACTGTTTTTT.

The J gene is TRBJ1-2, the V gene TRBV6-5; D ambiguous. Trimming took 0 bases from V and 6 from J, leaving 8 bases between them. There are 13 residues in the CDR3. Germline V gene lookup returns CDR1 MNHEY and CDR2 SVGAGI. The CDR3 protein is CASSYSLRNGYTF. The DNA for the CDR3 is TGTGCCAGCAGTTACTCGTTGCGAAATGGCTACACCTTC.

DNA of the CDR3: TGTGCCAGCAGTGAAAGGGGGGGGGCAGATACGCAGTATTTT. Residues: CASSERGGADTQYF. V and J are TRBV2 and TRBJ2-3, with D possibly TRBD2 on 7 matching bases. V dropped 2 bases and J dropped 4 bases, with 10 bases sitting between them. The germline V gene encodes CDR1 SNHLY and CDR2 FYNNEI. This CDR3 is built from 14 residues.

This clone was detected a few times. The chain couples TRBV6-6 to TRBJ1-6, with 9 bases lining up with TRBD1. CDR3 length: 16 amino acids. Germline values: CDR1 MNHNY, CDR2 SVGAGI (reference sequence). Trimming at V came to 4 bases and at J to 7 bases, leaving 8 bases not matched to a gene. In nucleotides, the CDR3 is TGTGCCAGCAGTTTGCCCCCGGGACAGGGCAATTCACCCCTCCACTTT. Translating it yields CASSLPPGQGNSPLHF.

V is TRBV10-3 and J is TRBJ1-5, with 7 bases matching TRBD1. The junction had 4 bases not matched to a gene; V was cut back by 6 bases and J by 2 bases. The CDR3 sequence is 14 residues long. Germline V gives CDR1 ENHRY, CDR2 SYGVKD. The CDR3 sequence: CAIRGDSGNQPQHF. CDR3 in DNA: TGTGCCATCAGGGGGGACAGCGGCAATCAGCCCCAGCATTTT.

This clone was observed a single time. DNA of the CDR3: TGTGCCAGCAGTGACGGGGGGAGAAAAGCTTTCTTT. It specifies CASSDGGRKAFF. V gene TRBV6-4 combines with J gene TRBJ1-1; D perhaps matches TRBD1 (5 bases). Germline loops: CDR1 MRHNA, CDR2 SNTAGT. Trimming took 2 bases from V and 9 from J, leaving 10 bases between them. The CDR3 length is 12 residues.

This clone showed up just once. This chain joins TRBV7-9 and TRBJ1-6, with 8 bases fitting TRBD1. The CDR3 has 17 residues. The V gene end was trimmed by 6 bases and the J gene end by 5 bases; junction bases not matched to a gene: 12. Germline V gives CDR1 SEHNR, CDR2 FQNEAQ (reference sequence). CDR3 DNA sequence: TGTGCCAGCAGTCGAGCGGGGCAGGGGGCCCATAATTCACCCCTCCACTTT. Its protein product is CASSRAGQGAHNSPLHF.

The chain has TRBV6-5 and TRBJ1-2; 7 bases are a match to TRBD1. After removal of 5 bases from V and 9 bases from J, the junction contained 12 bases not matched to a gene. The CDR3 runs to 14 residues. Germline values: CDR1 MNHEY, CDR2 SVGAGI. CDR3 in amino acids: CASSLRGQAASYTF. CDR3 DNA: TGTGCCAGCAGTCTTAGAGGACAGGCGGCCAGCTACACCTTC.

V is TRBV6-2 or TRBV6-3 and J is TRBJ2-1; 10 nucleotides line up with TRBD2. Looked up from germline, CDR1 is MNHEY and CDR2 is SVGEGT. CDR3 size: 15 residues. With 4 bases clipped from V and 9 bases from J, the junction kept 9 bases outside the gene matches. CDR3 sequence (DNA): TGTGCCAGCAGTTCCCGCCTAGCGGGGGTAGGTGAGCAGTTCTTC. It yields the protein CASSSRLAGVGEQFF.

The V and J genes are TRBV7-2 and TRBJ1-6, with TRBD1 matching over 7 bases. The CDR3 is 16 amino acids. From germline, CDR1 is SGHTA and CDR2 FQGNSA. After removal of 2 bases from V and 4 bases from J, the junction contained 5 bases not matched to a gene. The CDR3: CASSLYGTAYNSPLHF. CDR3 coding DNA: TGTGCCAGCAGCTTATACGGGACAGCTTATAATTCACCCCTCCACTTT.

The genes are TRBV27 and TRBJ1-5; D remains ambiguous. Trimming left V 3 bases short and J 7 bases short, with 13 bases between. In germline, CDR1 is MNHEY, CDR2 SMNVEV (reference sequence). The CDR3 spans 14 residues. The CDR3 loop reads CASSFRDAGQPQHF. As DNA, the CDR3 is TGTGCCAGCAGTTTCCGGGATGCGGGGCAGCCCCAGCATTTT.

The chain has TRBV3-1 (or the pseudogene TRBV3-2) and TRBJ1-2, with D possibly TRBD1 on 5 matching bases. In germline, CDR1 is LGHDT, CDR2 YNNKEL (reference sequence). The CDR3 totals 18 residues. V lost 0 bases and J 5 bases, leaving 22 bases between the germline ends. In DNA form, the CDR3 reads TGTGCCAGCAGCCAAGATGAGCGAAGGGGTGGTGGTGGGTATGGCTACACCTTC. It is translated as CASSQDERRGGGGYGYTF.

The CDR3 loop is CASSPPGTSGTGELFF. The CDR3 coding sequence is TGTGCCAGCTCACCACCAGGGACTAGCGGGACCGGGGAGCTGTTTTTT. The chain recombines TRBV18 with TRBJ2-2; 12 bases align to TRBD2. V was pared by 0 bases and J by 5 bases, with 1 base of the junction left unmatched. The CDR3 extends over 16 amino acids. Germline V gene lookup returns CDR1 KGHSH and CDR2 LQKENI.

The V and J genes are TRBV7-3 and TRBJ2-3; 9 bases map to TRBD2. The length of the CDR3 is 17 residues. Trimming at V came to 0 bases and at J to 2 bases, leaving 6 bases not matched to a gene. Germline CDR1 and CDR2: SGHTA and FQGTGA. The CDR3 sequence is CASSLTSRGGSTDTQYF. The CDR3 bases are TGTGCCAGCAGCTTAACTTCGCGGGGGGGTTCCACAGATACGCAGTATTTT. The variable domain in full, completed from reference TRBV7-3 and TRBJ2-3, reads GAGVSQTPSNKVTEKGKYVELRCDPISGHTALYWYRQSLGQGPEFLIYFQGTGAADDSGLPNDRFFAVRPEGSVSTLKIQRTERGDSAVYLCASSLTSRGGSTDTQYFGPGTRLTVL.